These T cell receptor beta chains were read from a single sample in a study of blood T cell repertoires in COVID-19. Clones were sequenced by immunoSEQ multiplex PCR, and TCRdb holds only the in-frame ones, with some missing. The table shows about 440,000 clones, with roughly 87% occurring only once. The sample was PBMCs or T cells enriched from blood (not recorded which). Source of these receptors: a woman aged 18-29 years with acute COVID-19. Each CDR3 is given with its conserved first and last residue. D genes are given only for firm matches. Where a row states a size, it is once, few, many or the class of an expanded clone; other rows omit it.

clone size,J gene,V gene,D gene,CDR3 protein,CDR3 DNA
NA,TRBJ2-1,TRBV5-1,TRBD1,CASSKSGTGGLNEQFF,TGCGCCAGCAGCAAATCCGGGACAGGGGGCCTAAATGAGCAGTTCTTC
NA,TRBJ2-3,TRBV29-1,NA,CSTTHNSTDTQYF,TGCAGCACCACCCACAATAGCACAGATACGCAGTATTTT
NA,TRBJ2-7,TRBV3-1/TRBV3-2,NA,CASSQDGNYEQYF,TGTGCCAGCAGCCAAGATGGCAACTACGAGCAGTACTTC
NA,TRBJ1-4,TRBV5-4,TRBD1,CASSSRGDREKLFF,TGTGCCAGCAGCTCTCGCGGGGACAGAGAAAAACTGTTTTTT
NA,TRBJ2-7,TRBV28,TRBD1,CASSLNRGWLEQYF,TGTGCCAGCAGTTTAAACAGGGGTTGGCTCGAGCAGTACTTC
NA,TRBJ2-3,TRBV18,TRBD2,CASSPETSVQSTDTQYF,TGTGCCAGCTCACCCGAGACTAGCGTACAATCCACAGATACGCAGTATTTT
NA,TRBJ2-7,TRBV7-2,NA,CASSFDSTSSYEQYF,TGTGCCAGCAGCTTTGACTCTACCAGCTCCTACGAGCAGTACTTC
NA,TRBJ1-1,TRBV19,NA,CASTLSGKGDTEAFF,TGTGCCAGTACCCTATCAGGGAAAGGGGACACTGAAGCTTTCTTT
NA,TRBJ2-3,TRBV11-3,NA,CASSNTGGLNLFPDTQYF,TGTGCCAGCAGCAATACGGGGGGCCTGAATCTTTTCCCAGATACGCAGTATTTT
once,TRBJ2-3,TRBV7-9,TRBD2,CASSSSTSGGIDTQYF,TGTGCCAGCAGCTCCTCGACTAGCGGGGGGATAGATACGCAGTATTTT